The present TCR beta chain was sequenced within a study of CD8+ T cells in alopecia areata. The CDR3 contains 17 residues. Germline V gene lookup returns CDR1 LNHDA and CDR2 SQIVND (reference sequence). V was shortened by 4 bases and J by 2 bases, with 18 bases between the two germline ends. Described treatment: oral pan-JAK inhibitor, 5-10 mg twice daily. Peripheral blood, together with lesional scalp punch biopsies, was collected from alopecia areata patients. RNA extraction and reverse transcription yielded cDNA as sequencing template. TCRdb's copy holds only in-frame clones and misses some; the assay was immunoSEQ multiplex PCR. The repertoire has hundreds of thousands of clones, around 66% of them found once; the top ten carry 0.95% to 1.5%.

The sequencing used CD4+ T cells sorted from blood, collected around week 46, from a patient treated with tofacitinib. The clonotype comes from a human donor with alopecia areata. The rearrangement uses TRBV19 and TRBJ1-5; D not certain. Here the CDR3 DNA reads TGTGCCAGTAGTACATCTCACAGCACCTGGGGCAATCAGCCCCAGCATTTT. Translating gives CASSTSHSTWGNQPQHF.